The source of this T cell receptor beta chain is a study of shared clonotypes between healthy human individuals. Study background: The people who gave samples were a couple of women and three men aged 18 to 49.

For this clone: The antigen is undetermined.

Study results and limitations: Generation probability values for non-shared clonotypes were lower than those for clonotypes shared by all four donors. Among donors, the sharing of clonotypes was expected to be influenced by sequencing depth.

Libraries were prepared by immunoSEQ multiplex PCR; TCRdb keeps only in-frame clonotypes and omits some of them. The sample yields about 2.2 million clones, roughly 93% seen once. CDR1 and CDR2 from the germline V gene are MNHEY and SMNVEV (reference sequence). The CDR3 consists of 12 residues. Trimming pared 4 bases from V and 2 bases from J, leaving 6 bases between. CD45RO-negative CD8 cells positively selected for CCR7 made up the naive population, which excluded terminally differentiated effector memory CD45RA+ cells. Free of recent acute infections or vaccinations, the donors were healthy HIV-negative adults.

This receptor was obtained from a man younger than 35 in good health. Some clones in this sample may be carry-over from other donors' samples. The chain joins TRBV27 to TRBJ2-7; unclear D gene. Sequencing was performed on naive CD8+ T cells from PBMCs. CDR3 nucleotide sequence: TGTGCCAGCAGTTCCTTACCCTACGAGCAGTACTTC. This encodes CASSSLPYEQYF.